These 27 T cell receptor beta chains share one sample of origin, sequenced in a study of spatial heterogeneity in lung cancer (dated by TCRdb to the late 2010s). Library preparation used 5' RACE. The listed sequencing device is NextSeq 500. TCRdb reprocessing: public reads trimmed at Q25 with fastp, clones called with MiXCR, in-frame beta chains kept. Rows matching on CDR3 protein sequence are summarized as one entry with the most common DNA and genes. The sample table records fewer than 150,000 distinct CDR3 sequences; 9.5% to 14% of these occur just once. Of the sample, 20% to 25% falls within the top ten clones. The time point label for this specimen denotes: blood at routine non-recurrence follow-up after resection. Sample: PBMCs, taken at follow-up. The receptors were sampled from a female donor with early-stage non-small cell lung cancer.

The gene calls are TRBV20-1 and TRBJ1-5; TRBD1 might be the D (6 bases). V lost 3 bases and J lost 0, with 15 bases in between. The germline gives CDR1 DFQATT, CDR2 SNEGSKA (reference sequence). This CDR3 has 16 amino acids. The CDR3 sequence: CSASGGLQFSNQPQHF. CDR3 DNA sequence: TGCAGTGCTAGCGGGGGCCTTCAATTTAGCAATCAGCCCCAGCATTTT.

The rearrangement uses TRBV2 and TRBJ1-1, with a tentative D call TRBD1 (5 bases). In germline, CDR1 is SNHLY, CDR2 FYNNEI. The ends were cut back, 6 bases at V and 6 bases at J, with 14 bases in the middle. The CDR3 runs 13 residues. Here the CDR3 reads CASRGLGGAEAFF. The CDR3 nucleotides read TGTGCCAGCAGAGGACTAGGAGGGGCTGAAGCTTTCTTT.

The table lists this clonotype with many counts. The chain is built from TRBV10-3 and TRBJ2-3; the match to TRBD1 covers 7 bases. The CDR3 spans 14 residues. The germline V gene encodes CDR1 ENHRY and CDR2 SYGVKD. V gave up 6 bases and J gave up 1 base; unmatched junction bases: 4. The CDR3, as DNA: TGTGCCATCAGAAGTACAGGGGGCACAGATACGCAGTATTTT. It codes for CAIRSTGGTDTQYF.

The chain carries TRBV6-5 and TRBJ1-3, with D uncertain. Trimming pared 6 bases from V and 0 bases from J, leaving 12 bases between. Germline V gives CDR1 MNHEY, CDR2 SVGAGI. This CDR3 is built from 15 residues. CDR3 nucleotides: TGTGCCAGCAGCCCCGACCGTAGCTCTGGAAACACCATATATTTT. Protein: CASSPDRSSGNTIYF.

V is TRBV4-1 and J is TRBJ2-5; TRBD2 matches at 10 bases. The ends lost 4 bases at V and 2 bases at J; junction bases unmatched: 4. This CDR3 is 15 amino acids long. The germline V gene encodes CDR1 MGHRA and CDR2 YSYEKL. The CDR3 region is CASSPPAGGQETQYF. CDR3 bases: TGCGCCAGCAGCCCCCCAGCGGGAGGGCAAGAGACCCAGTACTTC.

Written as DNA, the CDR3 is TGTGCCTGGAGTGTCCCTGGATCGGCTAATGAAAAACTGTTTTTT. Amino acids: CAWSVPGSANEKLFF. This rearrangement joins TRBV30 to TRBJ1-4, with D hard to call. The V gene's germline CDR1 is GTSNPN and CDR2 SVGIG (reference sequence). V lost 0 bases and J lost 3, with 11 bases in between. The CDR3 totals 15 residues.

This clonotype was observed a handful of times. The V call is TRBV24-1, the J call TRBJ2-1; D ambiguous. The CDR3 sequence is 14 residues long. Germline-derived CDR1 and CDR2 are KGHDR and SFDVKD. Trimming removed 5 bases at V and 8 bases at J, with 15 bases between. CDR3 protein: CATSGSVTPHEQFF. DNA of the CDR3: TGTGCCACCAGTGGGAGTGTCACCCCCCATGAGCAGTTCTTC.

The chain is built from TRBV15 and TRBJ2-1; 15 nucleotides match TRBD2. Germline-derived CDR1 and CDR2 are LNHNV and YYDKDF (reference sequence). The CDR3 covers 16 residues. After removal of 4 bases from V and 4 bases from J, the junction contained 2 bases not matched to a gene. The CDR3 sequence: CATSIGLAGGYNEQFF. CDR3 coding DNA: TGTGCCACCAGCATCGGACTAGCGGGAGGGTACAATGAGCAGTTCTTC.

This clonotype came up many times. J is TRBJ2-3 and V is TRBV20-1; D is undetermined. Germline V gene data show CDR1 as DFQATT and CDR2 as SNEGSKA (reference sequence). V lost 5 bases and J 4 bases, leaving 13 bases between the germline ends. The CDR3 length is 13 residues. The chain's CDR3 is CSALHPQSDTQYF. CDR3 nucleotides: TGCAGTGCTCTTCATCCGCAGTCAGATACGCAGTATTTT.

This clonotype was recorded at least ten times. The rearrangement links TRBV29-1 to TRBJ2-1, with 7 bases matching TRBD2. The junction had 5 bases not matched to a gene; V was cut back by 4 bases and J by 8 bases. Germline V gives CDR1 SQVTM, CDR2 ANQGSEA. The CDR3 spans 12 residues. The CDR3 nucleotides read TGCAGCGTTGCCCCGACTAGCTATGAGCAGTTCTTC. It codes for CSVAPTSYEQFF.

This clonotype has a handful of counts. The V and J genes are TRBV4-2 and TRBJ2-2; 9 positions agree with TRBD2. The CDR3 has 19 amino acids. V shed 1 base, J shed 4 bases, and the junction held 13 bases outside the gene matches. Germline V gene data show CDR1 as LGHNA and CDR2 as YNFKEQ. The CDR3 here is CASSQATLGLASSTGELFF. CDR3 sequence (DNA): TGTGCCAGCAGCCAAGCTACCTTGGGACTAGCCAGTTCCACCGGGGAGCTGTTTTTT.

This clonotype was seen a few times. The chain is built from TRBV7-9 and TRBJ2-2; 9 positions match TRBD1. The CDR3 runs 15 residues. J was trimmed by 3 bases and V by 5 bases; bases with no gene match: 4. Germline V lookup: CDR1 SEHNR, CDR2 FQNEAQ (reference sequence). The CDR3 bases are TGTGCCAGCAGCGGAGGACAGGGGTACACCGGGGAGCTGTTTTTT. It encodes CASSGGQGYTGELFF.

In this sample, this clonotype turned up a few times. The chain carries TRBV7-9 and TRBJ1-3; D call uncertain. V was cut by 5 bases and J by 3 bases, with 11 bases left in between. In germline, CDR1 is SEHNR, CDR2 FQNEAQ (reference sequence). CDR3 length equals 14 residues. The CDR3 here is CASSPPGFGNTIYF. Here the CDR3 DNA reads TGTGCCAGCAGCCCGCCCGGTTTTGGAAACACCATATATTTT.

This chain connects TRBV19 to TRBJ1-2; D is undetermined. This CDR3 is 13 amino acids long. Germline CDR1 and CDR2: LNHDA and SQIVND (reference sequence). Trimming took off 6 bases at V and 1 base at J, with 9 bases between the two ends. CDR3 sequence: CASRPVLNYGYTF. In DNA, the CDR3 is TGTGCCAGTAGGCCGGTTCTTAACTATGGCTACACCTTC.

This rearrangement joins TRBV21-1 to TRBJ1-1. TRBV21-1 counts as a pseudogene. This CDR3 is built from 17 residues. CDR3 DNA sequence: TGTGCCAGCAGCAAAATTCAAGGGTGGGAGATGAACACTGAAGCTTTCTTT. Encoded protein: CASSKIQGWEMNTEAFF.

There are a few counts of this clonotype. The CDR3 coding sequence is TGTGCCAGCAGCCTCTACGGGGGGGATCAGTACTTC. Amino acid sequence: CASSLYGGDQYF. The chain couples TRBV3-1 to TRBJ2-5; 8 nucleotides agree with TRBD2. V gave up 4 bases and J gave up 11 bases; unmatched junction bases: 6. Looked up from germline, CDR1 is LGHDT and CDR2 is YNNKEL (reference sequence). This CDR3 region has 12 residues.

The chain recombines TRBV20-1 with TRBJ2-2; 12 bases are shared with TRBD2. The CDR3 extends over 15 amino acids. V gave up 3 bases and J gave up 4 bases; unmatched junction bases: 3. CDR1 and CDR2 (germline): DFQATT, SNEGSKA (reference sequence). The chain's CDR3 is CSARTSGGGTGELFF. CDR3 coding DNA: TGCAGTGCTAGGACTAGCGGGGGAGGCACCGGGGAGCTGTTTTTT.

This sequence joins TRBV20-1 and TRBJ1-2, with a weak D call TRBD1 (5 bases). The germline V gene encodes CDR1 DFQATT and CDR2 SNEGSKA (reference sequence). Trimming pared 2 bases from V and 8 bases from J, leaving 24 bases between. This CDR3 spans 16 amino acids. The CDR3 nucleotides read TGCAGTGCTAGACCCCCTATCGGGGCTTCTTGGAAAGGCTACACCTTC. Protein product: CSARPPIGASWKGYTF.

This clonotype showed up just a few times. The chain recombines TRBV6-5 with TRBJ1-1; 9 positions match TRBD1. The CDR3 consists of 14 residues. Germline CDR1 MNHEY, CDR2 SVGAGI. Trimming cost V 6 bases and J 0 bases; bases outside gene matches: 2. This CDR3 is CASRRTGVNTEAFF. Here the CDR3 DNA reads TGTGCCAGCAGACGGACAGGGGTGAACACTGAAGCTTTCTTT.

The chain combines TRBV5-1 with TRBJ2-7; D gene unclear. V lost 5 bases and J 4 bases, leaving 13 bases between the germline ends. This CDR3 region has 13 residues. Germline CDR1 and CDR2: SGHRS and YFSETQ. Written as DNA, the CDR3 is TGCGCCAGCAGGGAATCCTCCCGATACGAGCAGTACTTC. Translating it yields CASRESSRYEQYF.

The V call is TRBV12-3 or TRBV12-4, the J call TRBJ2-2, with D perhaps given as TRBD1 or TRBD2 (5 bases each). Between the trimmed V and J ends, which lost 6 bases and 2 bases, there was a span of 13 bases. This CDR3 region has 15 residues. The CDR3: CASRWGTENTGELFF. CDR3 nucleotide sequence: TGTGCCAGCAGGTGGGGGACGGAAAACACCGGGGAGCTGTTTTTT.

Comment on this clonotype: This may arise from a read error, as a much more abundant clone is one base away. The rearrangement uses TRBV3-1 and TRBJ1-4; maybe TRBD1 (5 bases). The V and J ends lost 8 bases and 0 bases respectively, with 19 bases between them. The CDR3 has 17 residues. Germline V CDR1 and CDR2: LGHDT, YNNKEL (reference sequence). The CDR3 DNA sequence: TGTGCCAGCGAATTAAACTGGGGGAAGGCAACTAATGAAAAACTGTTTTTT. It translates to CASELNWGKATNEKLFF.

This clonotype has just a few counts. CDR3 bases: TGTGCCATCAAGGAGGCCTTTCTCACCGGGGAGCTGTTTTTT. Residues: CAIKEAFLTGELFF. This rearrangement joins TRBV10-3 to TRBJ2-2; weak D call: TRBD2 (5 bases). Per germline, CDR1 ENHRY and CDR2 SYGVKD. V was trimmed by 7 bases and J by 4 bases, leaving 13 bases between them. The CDR3 runs to 14 residues.

The sample holds many counts of this clonotype. V is TRBV7-2 and J is TRBJ2-1; D possibly corresponds to TRBD2 (5 bases). Trimming pared 5 bases from V and 9 bases from J, leaving 11 bases between. The CDR3 contains 12 residues. In germline, CDR1 is SGHTA, CDR2 FQGNSA. CDR3 bases: TGTGCCAGCAGCAACTACGGGGTTGAGCAGTTCTTC. The encoded protein is CASSNYGVEQFF.

J is TRBJ2-3 and V is TRBV27; D remains unclear. The CDR3 is 17 residues long. Germline CDR1 MNHEY, CDR2 SMNVEV (reference sequence). Trimming pared 2 bases from V and 1 base from J, leaving 16 bases between. The chain's CDR3 is CASSLKIPGGGTDTQYF. Here the CDR3 DNA reads TGTGCCAGCAGTTTAAAGATCCCAGGCGGAGGCACAGATACGCAGTATTTT.

This clonotype was picked up a small number of times. The chain couples TRBV18 to TRBJ2-5; TRBD1 matches at 9 bases. Germline V gene lookup returns CDR1 KGHSH and CDR2 LQKENI. The J segment lost 5 bases and the V segment lost 0 bases, leaving 4 bases of the junction unmatched. This CDR3 region has 15 residues. The CDR3: CASSPPGTGLETQYF. The CDR3 DNA is TGTGCCAGCTCACCACCGGGGACAGGGTTGGAGACCCAGTACTTC. Full variable domain (rest looked up from reference TRBV18 and TRBJ2-5): NAGVMQNPRHLVRRRGQEARLRCSPMKGHSHVYWYRQLPEEGLKFMVYLQKENIIDESGMPKERFSAEFPKEGPSILRIQQVVRGDSAAYFCASSPPGTGLETQYFGPGTRLLVL.

This clonotype was seen repeatedly, ten times or more. The chain is built from TRBV12-3 or TRBV12-4 and TRBJ2-1, with 13 bases matching TRBD2. The J segment lost 4 bases and the V segment lost 0 bases, leaving 3 bases of the junction unmatched. CDR3 length: 17 residues. The CDR3 spells CASSLAGTSGKYNEQFF. The CDR3 nucleotides are TGTGCCAGCAGTTTAGCGGGGACTAGCGGGAAGTACAATGAGCAGTTCTTC.